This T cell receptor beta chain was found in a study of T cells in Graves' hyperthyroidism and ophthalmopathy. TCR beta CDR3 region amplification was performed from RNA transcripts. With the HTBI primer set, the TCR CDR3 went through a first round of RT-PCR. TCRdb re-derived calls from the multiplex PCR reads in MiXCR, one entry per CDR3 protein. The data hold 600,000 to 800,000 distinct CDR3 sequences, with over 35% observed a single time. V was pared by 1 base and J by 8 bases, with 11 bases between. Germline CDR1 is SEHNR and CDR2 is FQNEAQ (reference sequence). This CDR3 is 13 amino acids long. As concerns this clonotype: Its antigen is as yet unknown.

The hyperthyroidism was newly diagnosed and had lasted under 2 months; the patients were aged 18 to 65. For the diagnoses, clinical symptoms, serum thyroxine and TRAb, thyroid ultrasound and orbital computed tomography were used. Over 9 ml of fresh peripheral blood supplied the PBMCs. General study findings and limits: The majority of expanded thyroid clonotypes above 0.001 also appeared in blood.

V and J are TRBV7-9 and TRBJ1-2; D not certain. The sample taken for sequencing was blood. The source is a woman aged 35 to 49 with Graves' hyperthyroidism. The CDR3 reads CASSLGGNEGYTF. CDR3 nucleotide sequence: TGTGCCAGCAGCTTAGGAGGGAACGAAGGCTACACCTTC.